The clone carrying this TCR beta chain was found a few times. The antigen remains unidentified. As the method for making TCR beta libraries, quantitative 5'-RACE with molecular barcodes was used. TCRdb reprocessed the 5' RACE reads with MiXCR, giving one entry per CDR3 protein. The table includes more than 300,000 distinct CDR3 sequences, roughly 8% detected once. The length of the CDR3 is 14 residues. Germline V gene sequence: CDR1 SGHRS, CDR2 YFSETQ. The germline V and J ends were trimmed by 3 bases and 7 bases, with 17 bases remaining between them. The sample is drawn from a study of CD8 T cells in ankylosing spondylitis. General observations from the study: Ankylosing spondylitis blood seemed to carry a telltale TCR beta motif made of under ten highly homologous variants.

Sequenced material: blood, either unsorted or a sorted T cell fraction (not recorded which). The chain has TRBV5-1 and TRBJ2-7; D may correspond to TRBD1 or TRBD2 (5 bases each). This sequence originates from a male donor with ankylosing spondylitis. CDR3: CASSWDLAGGEQYF. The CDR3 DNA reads TGCGCCAGCAGCTGGGACCTAGCTGGCGGGGAGCAGTACTTC.